These 5 T cell receptor beta chains originate from one sample sequenced in a study of blood T cell repertoires in COVID-19. The repertoire was sequenced with immunoSEQ multiplex PCR; TCRdb's copy has only in-frame clones and lacks some. The sample lists 150,000 to 200,000 clones, 80% to 90% occurring once. Sequenced: peripheral blood. The receptors originated from a human donor with active or convalescent COVID-19. The donor label of this sample is uncertain.

The V gene is TRBV10-3, the J gene TRBJ2-7, with 8 bases identical to TRBD1. Germline V gene sequence: CDR1 ENHRY, CDR2 SYGVKD. V shed 6 bases and J 3 bases; nucleotides not matched to a gene: 10. The CDR3 contains 15 residues. CDR3 in DNA: TGTGCCATCAGCTCCGCGACAGGGGAAAGCTACGAGCAGTACTTC. This codes for CAISSATGESYEQYF.

This clone was detected ten times or more. This sequence joins TRBV5-6 and TRBJ2-1; D might be TRBD2 (5 bases). CDR1 is SGHDT, CDR2 YYEEEE, per germline. The V end lost 4 bases, the J end lost 8 bases, and 10 bases lay between the germline ends. This CDR3 comprises 12 residues. This chain's CDR3 is CASSLVSDEQFF. Written as DNA, the CDR3 is TGTGCCAGCAGCCTCGTTAGCGATGAGCAGTTCTTC.

The rearrangement uses TRBV7-9 and TRBJ1-5, with a tentative D call TRBD1 (5 bases). The CDR3 is 14 amino acids. The V end was cut by 1 base, the J end by 5 bases, with 9 bases between. CDR1 and CDR2 (germline): SEHNR, FQNEAQ (reference sequence). Here the CDR3 reads CASSLGRGDQPQHF. In nucleotides, the CDR3 is TGTGCCAGCAGCTTAGGGAGGGGAGATCAGCCCCAGCATTTT.

The rearrangement uses TRBV30 and TRBJ2-7; 7 nucleotides match TRBD1. Germline V lookup: CDR1 GTSNPN, CDR2 SVGIG (reference sequence). With 2 bases clipped from V and 2 bases from J, the junction kept 6 bases outside the gene matches. CDR3 length equals 14 residues. CDR3 region: CAWSLGDSAYEQYF. The DNA for the CDR3 is TGTGCCTGGAGTTTGGGGGACAGCGCCTACGAGCAGTACTTC.

The genes are TRBV5-4 and TRBJ1-1; unclear D gene. The CDR3 totals 15 residues. Germline V CDR1 and CDR2: SGHNT, YYREEE (reference sequence). V lost 0 bases, J lost 1 base, and 10 bases lay in between. The CDR3 DNA sequence: TGTGCCAGCAGCTTGGGAGGACTCGCGAACACTGAAGCTTTCTTT. Translated: CASSLGGLANTEAFF.